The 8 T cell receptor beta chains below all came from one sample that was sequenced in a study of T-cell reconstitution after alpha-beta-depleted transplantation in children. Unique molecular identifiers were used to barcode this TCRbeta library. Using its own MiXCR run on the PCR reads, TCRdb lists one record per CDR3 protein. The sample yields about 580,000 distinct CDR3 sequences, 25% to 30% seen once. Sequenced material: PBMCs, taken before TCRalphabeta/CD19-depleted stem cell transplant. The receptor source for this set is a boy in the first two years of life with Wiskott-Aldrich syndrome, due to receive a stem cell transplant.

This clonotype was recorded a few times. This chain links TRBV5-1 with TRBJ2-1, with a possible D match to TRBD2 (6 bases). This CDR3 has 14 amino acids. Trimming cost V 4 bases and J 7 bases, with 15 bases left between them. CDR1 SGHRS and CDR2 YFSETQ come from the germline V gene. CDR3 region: CASSPGLLGNEQFF. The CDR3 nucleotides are TGCGCCAGCAGCCCCGGACTATTGGGGAATGAGCAGTTCTTC. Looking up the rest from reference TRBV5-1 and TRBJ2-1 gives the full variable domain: KAGVTQTPRYLIKTRGQQVTLSCSPISGHRSVSWYQQTPGQGLQFLFEYFSETQRNKGNFPGRFSGRQFSNSRSEMNVSTLELGDSALYLCASSPGLLGNEQFFGPGTRLTVL.

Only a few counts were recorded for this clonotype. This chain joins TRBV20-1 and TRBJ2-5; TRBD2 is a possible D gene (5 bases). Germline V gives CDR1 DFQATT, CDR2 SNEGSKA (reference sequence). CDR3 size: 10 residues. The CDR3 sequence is CRAGWETQYF. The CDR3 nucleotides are TGCAGGGCGGGTTGGGAGACCCAGTACTTC.

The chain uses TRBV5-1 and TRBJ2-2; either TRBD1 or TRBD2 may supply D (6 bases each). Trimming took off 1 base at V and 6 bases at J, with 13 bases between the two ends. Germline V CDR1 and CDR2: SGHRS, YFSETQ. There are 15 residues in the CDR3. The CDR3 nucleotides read TGCGCCAGCAGCTTGCTCCCAGGGGAGGCCGGGGAGCTGTTTTTT. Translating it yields CASSLLPGEAGELFF.

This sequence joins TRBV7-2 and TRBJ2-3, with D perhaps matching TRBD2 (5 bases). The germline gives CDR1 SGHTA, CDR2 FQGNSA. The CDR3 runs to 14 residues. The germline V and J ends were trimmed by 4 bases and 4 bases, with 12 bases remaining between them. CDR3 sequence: CASSSPALADTQYF. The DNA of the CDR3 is TGTGCCAGCAGCTCGCCCGCACTAGCAGATACGCAGTATTTT.

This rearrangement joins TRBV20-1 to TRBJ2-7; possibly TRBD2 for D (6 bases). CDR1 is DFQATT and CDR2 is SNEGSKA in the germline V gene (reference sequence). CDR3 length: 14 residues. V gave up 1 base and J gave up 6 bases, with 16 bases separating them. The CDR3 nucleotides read TGCAGTGCTAGAGTTATGGTCGCTAGCGCCGAGCAGTACTTC. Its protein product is CSARVMVASAEQYF.

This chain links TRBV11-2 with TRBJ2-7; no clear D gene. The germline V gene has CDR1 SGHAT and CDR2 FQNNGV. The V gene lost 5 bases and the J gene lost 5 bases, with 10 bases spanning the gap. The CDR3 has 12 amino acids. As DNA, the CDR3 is TGTGCCAGCAGCCAAGGAGTGAACGAGCAGTACTTC. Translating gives CASSQGVNEQYF.

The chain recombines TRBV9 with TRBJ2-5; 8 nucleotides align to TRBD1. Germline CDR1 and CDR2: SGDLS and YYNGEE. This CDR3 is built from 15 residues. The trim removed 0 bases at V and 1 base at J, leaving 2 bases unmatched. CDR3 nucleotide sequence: TGTGCCAGCAGCGTAGACAGGGGGTTCCAAGAGACCCAGTACTTC. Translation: CASSVDRGFQETQYF.

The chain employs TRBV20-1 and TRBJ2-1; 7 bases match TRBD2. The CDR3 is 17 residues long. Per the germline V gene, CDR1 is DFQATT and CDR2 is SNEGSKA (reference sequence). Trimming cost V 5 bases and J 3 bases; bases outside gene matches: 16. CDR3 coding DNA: TGCAGTGCTCGCGGGACTACAGTAGCCCAAATCTACAATGAGCAGTTCTTC. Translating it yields CSARGTTVAQIYNEQFF.